A selection of T cell receptor beta chains follows, all from one sample in a study of blood T cell repertoires in COVID-19. The repertoire was sequenced with immunoSEQ multiplex PCR; TCRdb's copy has only in-frame clones and lacks some. In the table there are around 130,000 clones, 86% of which are singletons. Specimen: PBMCs or T cells enriched from blood (not recorded which). These receptors originate from a woman in her 50s who had recovered from COVID-19. The CDR3 runs from the conserved cysteine through the conserved F or W. A D gene is named only where the DNA matches it firmly. Some rows have no size entry. The others give once, few or many, or a class for an expanded clone.

V: TRBV2
D: -
J: TRBJ2-5
size: -
DNA: TGTGCCAGCAGTAGGGGGGAGACCCAGTACTTC
CDR3: CASSRGETQYF

V: TRBV19
D: TRBD1
J: TRBJ2-7
size: once
DNA: TGTGCCAGTAGTGGTCGGGACAGAACCTACGAGCAGTACTTC
CDR3: CASSGRDRTYEQYF

V: TRBV27
D: TRBD1
J: TRBJ1-2
size: -
DNA: TGTGCCAGCAGTTTTATGACAGGGGGTTACTATGGCTACACCTTC
CDR3: CASSFMTGGYYGYTF

V: TRBV7-2
D: -
J: TRBJ1-2
size: -
DNA: TGTGCCAGCAGCTTGATTAGGGGTCTTGGCTACACCTTC
CDR3: CASSLIRGLGYTF

V: TRBV3-1/TRBV3-2
D: -
J: TRBJ1-1
size: -
DNA: TGTGCCAGCAGCCATACTAGTGAAGCTTTCTTT
CDR3: CASSHTSEAFF

V: TRBV27
D: TRBD1
J: TRBJ2-7
size: -
DNA: TGTGCCAGCTCTTTAGTGTACCCTGGAAGGACAGGGAACTACGAGCAGTACTTC
CDR3: CASSLVYPGRTGNYEQYF

V: TRBV5-4
D: TRBD1
J: TRBJ2-5
size: -
DNA: TGTGCCAGCAGCTTCGACAGGGGGTGGGAGACCCAGTACTTC
CDR3: CASSFDRGWETQYF

V: TRBV19
D: TRBD1
J: TRBJ2-7
size: -
DNA: TGTGCCAGTAGTATATTAGGGACAGATACCTACGAGCAGTACTTC
CDR3: CASSILGTDTYEQYF

V: TRBV7-6
D: TRBD2
J: TRBJ2-3
size: few
DNA: TGTGCCAGCAGCTTAGGTAACGGACTAGTGGGCACAGATACGCAGTATTTT
CDR3: CASSLGNGLVGTDTQYF

V: TRBV9
D: TRBD1
J: TRBJ1-2
size: -
DNA: TGTGCCAGCAGCGGGACAGGGGGTAAGACCTATGGCTACACCTTC
CDR3: CASSGTGGKTYGYTF

V: TRBV7-2
D: -
J: TRBJ1-2
size: -
DNA: TGTGCCAGCAGCTTAAATCAAGGGCAGGGGGGCTACACCTTC
CDR3: CASSLNQGQGGYTF

V: TRBV29-1
D: TRBD1
J: TRBJ2-1
size: -
DNA: TGCAGCGTTGACAGGGGGCTCGACAATGAGCAGTTCTTC
CDR3: CSVDRGLDNEQFF

V: TRBV9
D: TRBD1
J: TRBJ1-1
size: -
DNA: TGTGCCAGCAGCAGGCGGACAGGGAACACTGAAGCTTTCTTT
CDR3: CASSRRTGNTEAFF

V: TRBV29-1
D: -
J: TRBJ2-1
size: -
DNA: TGCAGCGTTGAAGATCGGTACGGTACCTACAATGAGCAGTTCTTC
CDR3: CSVEDRYGTYNEQFF

V: TRBV9
D: -
J: TRBJ1-5
size: -
DNA: TGTGCCAGCAGCGTAGACAGTTCCCAAAAGACCCAGCATTTT
CDR3: CASSVDSSQKTQHF

V: TRBV4-2
D: TRBD2
J: TRBJ2-7
size: -
DNA: TGTGCCAGCAGCCAAAATAGCGGGGGTATCTACGAGCAGTACTTC
CDR3: CASSQNSGGIYEQYF

V: TRBV25-1
D: -
J: TRBJ2-2
size: few
DNA: TGTGCCAGCACCCGTACTAGTCGCGCCGGGGAGCTGTTTTTT
CDR3: CASTRTSRAGELFF

V: TRBV11-2
D: -
J: TRBJ2-2
size: -
DNA: TGTGCCAGCAGCTTAGGCGTGAACACCGGGGAGCTGTTTTTT
CDR3: CASSLGVNTGELFF

V: TRBV10-3
D: TRBD1
J: TRBJ2-3
size: -
DNA: TGTGCCATCAGCCGGACAGGAGGAGGAGATACGCAGTATTTT
CDR3: CAISRTGGGDTQYF

V: TRBV7-9
D: -
J: TRBJ2-5
size: -
DNA: TGTGCCAGCAGCTTAGTACAGGTTGAGACCCAGTACTTC
CDR3: CASSLVQVETQYF

V: TRBV6-1
D: -
J: TRBJ1-1
size: -
DNA: TGTGCCAGCAGTGAAGGCCTTAGAGGTGCTGAAGCTTTCTTT
CDR3: CASSEGLRGAEAFF

V: TRBV2
D: -
J: TRBJ2-3
size: once
DNA: TGTGCCAGCAGTCCTAGCGGCACAGATACGCAGTATTTT
CDR3: CASSPSGTDTQYF

V: TRBV5-6
D: -
J: TRBJ1-2
size: -
DNA: TGTGCCAGCAGCAGGGGAAGGGAACCTATTGGCTACACCTTC
CDR3: CASSRGREPIGYTF

V: TRBV7-9
D: -
J: TRBJ1-5
size: few
DNA: TGTGCCAGCAGCTTAGCTACAGGGAGCAATCAGCCCCAGCATTTT
CDR3: CASSLATGSNQPQHF

V: TRBV5-1
D: -
J: TRBJ1-2
size: -
DNA: TGCGCCAGCAGCTCCGAAGGAGCCTATGGCTACACCTTC
CDR3: CASSSEGAYGYTF

V: TRBV12-5
D: -
J: TRBJ1-1
size: -
DNA: TGTGCTAGTGGTTTGGTACTCCGGAACACTGAAGCTTTCTTT
CDR3: CASGLVLRNTEAFF

V: TRBV5-6
D: -
J: TRBJ1-2
size: -
DNA: TGTGCCAGCAGCCCCGGAGGTGGCTACACCTTC
CDR3: CASSPGGGYTF

V: TRBV24-1
D: -
J: TRBJ2-3
size: -
DNA: TGCCCATCACACGCACAGATCACAGATACGCAGTATTTT
CDR3: CPSHAQITDTQYF

V: TRBV2
D: TRBD1
J: TRBJ1-1
size: -
DNA: TGTGCCAGCAGACGACAGGGGACCCACGGCACTGAAGCTTTCTTT
CDR3: CASRRQGTHGTEAFF

V: TRBV6-1
D: TRBD1
J: TRBJ2-4
size: -
DNA: TGTGCCAGCAGTGAATCCCGACAGGGGAAGGGCATTCAGTACTTC
CDR3: CASSESRQGKGIQYF

V: TRBV6-4
D: -
J: TRBJ1-3
size: -
DNA: TGTGCCAGCAGTGAATGGGAGTCTGGAAACACCATATATTTT
CDR3: CASSEWESGNTIYF

V: TRBV5-4
D: -
J: TRBJ1-3
size: few
DNA: TGTGCCAGCAGCTTATTAGGAAAGATCGGGGACACCATATATTTT
CDR3: CASSLLGKIGDTIYF

V: TRBV9
D: -
J: TRBJ1-1
size: once
DNA: TGTGCCAGCAGCCCCCAAGGGGCTTCGGGCCGTGAAGCTTTCTTT
CDR3: CASSPQGASGREAFF

V: TRBV30
D: -
J: TRBJ2-3
size: -
DNA: TGTGCCTGGAGTGGGGGGGAACTGATTAGCACAGATACGCAGTATTTT
CDR3: CAWSGGELISTDTQYF

V: TRBV5-6
D: TRBD1
J: TRBJ2-2
size: -
DNA: TGTGCCAGCAGTCCGCACAGGGGGCTCAGAACCGGGGAGCTGTTTTTT
CDR3: CASSPHRGLRTGELFF

V: TRBV5-1
D: -
J: TRBJ1-2
size: -
DNA: TGCGCCAGCAGCTTGGGGGTCCGGGGATCGGGCTATGGCTACACCTTC
CDR3: CASSLGVRGSGYGYTF

V: TRBV4-1
D: -
J: TRBJ1-1
size: -
DNA: TGCGCCAGCAGCACTGGAGGGGGGGTTTTACCTGAAGCTTTCTTT
CDR3: CASSTGGGVLPEAFF

V: TRBV25-1
D: TRBD1
J: TRBJ2-4
size: once
DNA: TGTGCCAGCCTAACACCGGACAGGGGGCACATATACATTCAGTACTTC
CDR3: CASLTPDRGHIYIQYF

V: TRBV27
D: TRBD1
J: TRBJ1-2
size: -
DNA: TGTGCCAGCAGTTTAATCGGACAGGCCTATGGCTACACCTTC
CDR3: CASSLIGQAYGYTF

V: TRBV19
D: TRBD1
J: TRBJ2-4
size: -
DNA: TGTGCCAGCAAACAGGGGGCAAGAAACATTCAGTACTTC
CDR3: CASKQGARNIQYF

V: TRBV5-5
D: -
J: TRBJ2-7
size: -
DNA: TGTGCCAGCAGCTTTGGGGGCGGGTCCGAGCAGTACTTC
CDR3: CASSFGGGSEQYF

V: TRBV9
D: -
J: TRBJ1-5
size: -
DNA: TGTGCCAGCAGCTCCAATCGGGGCGGGGATGGCAATCAGCCCCAGCATTTT
CDR3: CASSSNRGGDGNQPQHF

V: TRBV5-4
D: TRBD2
J: TRBJ2-1
size: -
DNA: TGTGCCAGCAGCCCCAGAGCGGGAGATGCCTACAATGAGCAGTTCTTC
CDR3: CASSPRAGDAYNEQFF

V: TRBV11-3
D: -
J: TRBJ2-2
size: once
DNA: TGTGCCAGCAGCCAGGCAGGGGCGAGAGCCGGGGAGCTGTTTTTT
CDR3: CASSQAGARAGELFF

V: TRBV19
D: -
J: TRBJ2-3
size: -
DNA: TGTGCCAGTAGTATAGGGCTAGACACAGATACGCAGTATTTT
CDR3: CASSIGLDTDTQYF

V: TRBV7-3
D: -
J: TRBJ2-1
size: -
DNA: TGTGCCAGCAGCTTAAGCCCCGAGAGCGATGAGCAGTTCTTC
CDR3: CASSLSPESDEQFF

V: TRBV29-1
D: -
J: TRBJ2-5
size: -
DNA: TGCAGCGTTGAAGTGGGGCGGGGAGGAGAGACCCAGTACTTC
CDR3: CSVEVGRGGETQYF

V: TRBV11-2
D: TRBD2
J: TRBJ2-7
size: -
DNA: TGTGCCAGCAGCTTAGTACGGGGACTACTTTACGAGCAGTACTTC
CDR3: CASSLVRGLLYEQYF

V: TRBV5-1
D: -
J: TRBJ1-1
size: -
DNA: TGCGCCAGCAGCTTGGAAGCGGCCCTAAACACTGAAGCTTTCTTT
CDR3: CASSLEAALNTEAFF

V: TRBV19
D: TRBD1
J: TRBJ1-5
size: -
DNA: TGTGCCAGTAGTCCCCCGGGGGACAGATATAGCAATCAGCCCCAGCATTTT
CDR3: CASSPPGDRYSNQPQHF

V: TRBV7-9
D: -
J: TRBJ2-3
size: -
DNA: TGTGCCAGCAGCTTAGTACCCAGGGTGTTCTCAGATACGCAGTATTTT
CDR3: CASSLVPRVFSDTQYF

V: TRBV18
D: -
J: TRBJ1-5
size: -
DNA: TGTGCCAGCTCACCCTCGTTTGGAGACAGAGACCACCCGAATCAGCCCCAGCATTTT
CDR3: CASSPSFGDRDHPNQPQHF

V: TRBV4-3
D: TRBD2
J: TRBJ2-3
size: -
DNA: TGCGCCAGCAGCCAAGATAGGGAGCTAGCGGGGGGCACAGATACGCAGTATTTT
CDR3: CASSQDRELAGGTDTQYF

V: TRBV4-1
D: -
J: TRBJ1-1
size: -
DNA: TGCGCCAGCAGCCAATTTCCGGGAATGAACACTGAAGCTTTCTTT
CDR3: CASSQFPGMNTEAFF

V: TRBV15
D: -
J: TRBJ2-6
size: -
DNA: TGTGCCACCAGCAGAGGGGCGTCTGGGGCCAACGTCCTGACTTTC
CDR3: CATSRGASGANVLTF

V: TRBV9
D: -
J: TRBJ1-2
size: -
DNA: TGTGCCAGCAGCGTAGCCGGGCAGGGGTTGGGTGGCTACACCTTC
CDR3: CASSVAGQGLGGYTF

V: TRBV2
D: -
J: TRBJ1-1
size: -
DNA: TGTGCCAGCAGTGAAGACCGACAGAATCCCGGGTTGGACACTGAAGCTTTCTTT
CDR3: CASSEDRQNPGLDTEAFF

V: TRBV7-9
D: TRBD1
J: TRBJ1-3
size: -
DNA: TGTGCCAGCAGCTTACAGGGGGCGTTTGGAAACACCATATATTTT
CDR3: CASSLQGAFGNTIYF